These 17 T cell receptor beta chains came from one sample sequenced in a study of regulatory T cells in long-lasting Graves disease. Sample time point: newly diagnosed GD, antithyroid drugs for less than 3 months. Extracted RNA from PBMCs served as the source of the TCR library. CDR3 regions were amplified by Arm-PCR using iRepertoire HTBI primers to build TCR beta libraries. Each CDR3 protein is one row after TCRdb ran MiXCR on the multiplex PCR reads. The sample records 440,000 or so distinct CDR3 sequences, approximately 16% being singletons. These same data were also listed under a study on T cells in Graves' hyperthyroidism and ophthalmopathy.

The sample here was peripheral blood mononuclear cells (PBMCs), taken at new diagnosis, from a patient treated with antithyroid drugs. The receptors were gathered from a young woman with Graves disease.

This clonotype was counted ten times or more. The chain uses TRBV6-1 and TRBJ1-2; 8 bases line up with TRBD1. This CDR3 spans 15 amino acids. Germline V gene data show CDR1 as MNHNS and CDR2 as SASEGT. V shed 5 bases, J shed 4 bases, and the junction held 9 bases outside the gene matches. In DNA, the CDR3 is TGTGCCAGCAGTAGCGCAGGGGGCGGGGGCTATGGCTACACCTTC. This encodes CASSSAGGGGYGYTF.

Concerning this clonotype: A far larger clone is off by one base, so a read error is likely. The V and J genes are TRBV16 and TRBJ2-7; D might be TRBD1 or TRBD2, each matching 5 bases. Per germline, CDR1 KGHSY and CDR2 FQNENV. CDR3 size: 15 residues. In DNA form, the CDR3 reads TGTGCCAGCAGCCGGGGGACGGATAGCTCCTACGAGCAGCACTTC. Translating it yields CASSRGTDSSYEQHF. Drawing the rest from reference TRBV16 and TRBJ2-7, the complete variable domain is GEEVAQTPKHLVRGEGQKAKLYCAPIKGHSYVFWYQQVLKNEFKFLISFQNENVFDETGMPKERFSAKCLPNSPCSLEIQATKLEDSAVYFCASSRGTDSSYEQHFGPGTRLTVT.

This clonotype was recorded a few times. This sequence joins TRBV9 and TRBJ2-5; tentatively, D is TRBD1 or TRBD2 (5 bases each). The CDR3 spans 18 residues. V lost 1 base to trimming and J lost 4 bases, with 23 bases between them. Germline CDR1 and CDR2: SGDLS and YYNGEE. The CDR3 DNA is TGTGCCAGCAGCGTACCCTCCGCCTCCGGGACCAGTGCAGAGACCCAGTACTTC. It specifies CASSVPSASGTSAETQYF.

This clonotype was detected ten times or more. The CDR3 here is CASSLDRGGNQPQHF. The CDR3 DNA follows: TGTGCCAGCAGTTTGGACAGGGGCGGCAATCAGCCCCAGCATTTT. The chain is built from TRBV27 and TRBJ1-5; 9 nucleotides agree with TRBD1. Losses at the gene ends were 3 bases for V and 2 bases for J; bases not matched to a gene: 2. Germline CDR1 reads MNHEY; CDR2 reads SMNVEV (reference sequence). This CDR3 contains 15 residues.

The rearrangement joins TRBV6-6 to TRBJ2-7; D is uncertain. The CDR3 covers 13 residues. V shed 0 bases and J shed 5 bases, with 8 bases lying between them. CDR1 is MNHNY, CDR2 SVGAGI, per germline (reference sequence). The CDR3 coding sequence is TGTGCCAGCAGTTACTCGGAGTTTAACGAGCAGTACTTC. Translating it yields CASSYSEFNEQYF.

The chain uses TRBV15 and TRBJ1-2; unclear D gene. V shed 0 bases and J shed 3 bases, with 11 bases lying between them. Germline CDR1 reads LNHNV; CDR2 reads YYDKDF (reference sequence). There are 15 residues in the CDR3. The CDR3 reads CATSREKSTYYGYTF. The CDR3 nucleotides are TGTGCCACCAGCAGAGAGAAAAGCACCTACTATGGCTACACCTTC.

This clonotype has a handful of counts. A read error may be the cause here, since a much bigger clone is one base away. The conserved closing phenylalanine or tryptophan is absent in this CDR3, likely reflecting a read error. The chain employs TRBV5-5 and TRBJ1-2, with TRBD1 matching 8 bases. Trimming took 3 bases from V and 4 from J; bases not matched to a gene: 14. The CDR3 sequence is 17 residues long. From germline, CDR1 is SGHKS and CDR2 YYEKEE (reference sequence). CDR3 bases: TGTGCCAGCAGCTCCGACAGGGGATCTCGACCTTCCTATGGCTACACCTCC. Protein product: CASSSDRGSRPSYGYTS.

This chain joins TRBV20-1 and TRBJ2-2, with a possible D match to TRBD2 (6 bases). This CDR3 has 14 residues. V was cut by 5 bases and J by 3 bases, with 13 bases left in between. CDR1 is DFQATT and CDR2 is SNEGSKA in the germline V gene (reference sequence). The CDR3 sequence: CSAPVGTDTGELFF. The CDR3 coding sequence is TGCAGTGCTCCGGTCGGGACTGACACCGGGGAGCTGTTTTTT.

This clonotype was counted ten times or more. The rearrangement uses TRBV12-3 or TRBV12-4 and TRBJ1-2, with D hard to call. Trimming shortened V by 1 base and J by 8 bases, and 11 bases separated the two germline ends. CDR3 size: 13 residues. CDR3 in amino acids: CASSLGQAWGYTF. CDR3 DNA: TGTGCCAGCAGTTTAGGCCAGGCATGGGGCTACACCTTC.

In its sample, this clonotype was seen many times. CDR3 DNA sequence: TGTGCCAGCAGTGAAGAAATCAGGGGATGGAACACTGAAGCTTTCTTT. Translated: CASSEEIRGWNTEAFF. The chain combines TRBV6-1 with TRBJ1-1, with D possibly being TRBD1 (6 bases). Germline loops: CDR1 MNHNS, CDR2 SASEGT. This CDR3 region has 16 residues. V lost 1 base, J lost 1 base, and 13 bases lay in between.

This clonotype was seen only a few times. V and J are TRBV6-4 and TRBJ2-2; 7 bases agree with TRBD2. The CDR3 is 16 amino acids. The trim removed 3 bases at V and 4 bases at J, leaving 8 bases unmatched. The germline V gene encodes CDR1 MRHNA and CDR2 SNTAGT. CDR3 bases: TGTGCCAGCAGTGATCTGCGGGAGTCGGGCACCGGGGAGCTGTTTTTT. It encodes CASSDLRESGTGELFF.

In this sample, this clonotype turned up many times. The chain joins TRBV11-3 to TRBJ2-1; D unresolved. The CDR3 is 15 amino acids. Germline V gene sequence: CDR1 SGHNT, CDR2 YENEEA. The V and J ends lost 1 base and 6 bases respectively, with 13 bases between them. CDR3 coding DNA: TGTGCCAGCAGCTTAGTAGGCCCGACCGGCAATGAGCAGTTCTTC. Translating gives CASSLVGPTGNEQFF.

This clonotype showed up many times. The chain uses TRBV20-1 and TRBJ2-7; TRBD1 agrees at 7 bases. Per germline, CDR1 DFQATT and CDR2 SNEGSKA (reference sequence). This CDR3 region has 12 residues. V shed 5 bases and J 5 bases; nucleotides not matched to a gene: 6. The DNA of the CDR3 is TGCAGTGCTGCTAAAACAGGGGACGAGCAGTACTTC. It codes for CSAAKTGDEQYF.

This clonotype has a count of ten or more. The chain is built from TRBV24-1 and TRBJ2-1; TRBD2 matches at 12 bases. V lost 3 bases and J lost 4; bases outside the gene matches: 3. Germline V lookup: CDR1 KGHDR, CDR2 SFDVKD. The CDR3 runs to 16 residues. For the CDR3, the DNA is TGTGCCACCAGTGATCGACTAGCGGGAGTATACAATGAGCAGTTCTTC. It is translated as CATSDRLAGVYNEQFF.

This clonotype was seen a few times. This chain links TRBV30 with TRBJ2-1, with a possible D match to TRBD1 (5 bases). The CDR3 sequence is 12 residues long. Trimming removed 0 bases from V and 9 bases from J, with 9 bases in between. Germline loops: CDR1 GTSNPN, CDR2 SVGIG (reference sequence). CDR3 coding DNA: TGTGCCTGGAGTGTTAGGGGCGGTGAGCAGTTCTTC. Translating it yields CAWSVRGGEQFF.

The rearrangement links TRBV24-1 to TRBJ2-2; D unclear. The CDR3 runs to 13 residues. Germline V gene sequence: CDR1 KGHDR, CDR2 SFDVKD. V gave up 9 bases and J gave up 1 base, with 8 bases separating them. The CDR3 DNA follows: TGTGCCACCCCAACCGGGAACACCGGGGAGCTGTTTTTT. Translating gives CATPTGNTGELFF.

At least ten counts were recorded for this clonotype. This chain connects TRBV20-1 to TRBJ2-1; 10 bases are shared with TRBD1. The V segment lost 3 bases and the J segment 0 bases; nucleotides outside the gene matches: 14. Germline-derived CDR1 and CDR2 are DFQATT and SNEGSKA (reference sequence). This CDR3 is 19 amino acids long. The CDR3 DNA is TGCAGTGCTAGGCACAAAGGGGGACAGGGGCCGAGCTCCTACAATGAGCAGTTCTTC. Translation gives CSARHKGGQGPSSYNEQFF.